This entry features one T cell receptor (beta chain) sequence. Each participant's cohort was designated according to participant-reported clinical history. Within 2 weeks of study entry, exposed participants had contacted a PCR-confirmed or clinician-diagnosed COVID-19 case. This entry comes from a study of blood T cell repertoires in COVID-19. Study in general: PBMCs, B-cell-depleted T cells, or T cells were the source of the cDNA or gDNA that made up the material.

TCRdb's copy holds only in-frame clones and misses some; the assay was immunoSEQ multiplex PCR. The data hold approximately 380,000 clones, with more than 85% observed a single time. Germline V gene sequence: CDR1 SGHAT, CDR2 FQNNGV. The trim removed 5 bases at V and 0 bases at J, leaving 12 bases unmatched. The CDR3 sequence is 17 residues long. This sequence originates from a woman between 35 and 50 years old who had been exposed to COVID-19. The sample consisted of PBMCs or T cells enriched from blood (not recorded which). The V gene is TRBV11-2, the J gene TRBJ1-2; 7 bases are shared with TRBD1. CDR3 DNA sequence: TGTGCCAGCAGCCCATCACGAGACAGGGTAGCTAACTATGGCTACACCTTC. Amino acid sequence: CASSPSRDRVANYGYTF.